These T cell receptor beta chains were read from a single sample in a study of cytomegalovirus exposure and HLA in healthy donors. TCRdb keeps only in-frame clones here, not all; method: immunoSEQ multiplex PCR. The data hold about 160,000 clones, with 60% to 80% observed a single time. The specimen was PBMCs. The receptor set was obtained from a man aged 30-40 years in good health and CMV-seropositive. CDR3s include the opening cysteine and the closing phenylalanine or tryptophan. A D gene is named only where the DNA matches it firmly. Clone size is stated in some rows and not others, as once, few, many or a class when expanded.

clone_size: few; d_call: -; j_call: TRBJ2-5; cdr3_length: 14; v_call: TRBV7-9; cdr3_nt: TGTGCCAGCAGCTCACAGGGTCCAGTGGAGACCCAGTACTTC; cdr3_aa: CASSSQGPVETQYF
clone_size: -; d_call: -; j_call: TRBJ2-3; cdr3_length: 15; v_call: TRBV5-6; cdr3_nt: TGTGCCAGCAGCTTTTCCGGGACAAGCACAGATACGCAGTATTTT; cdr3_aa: CASSFSGTSTDTQYF
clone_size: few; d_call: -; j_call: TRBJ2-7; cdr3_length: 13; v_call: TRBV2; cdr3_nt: TGTGCCAGCACCCTGACGGACACCTACGAGCAGTACTTC; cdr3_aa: CASTLTDTYEQYF
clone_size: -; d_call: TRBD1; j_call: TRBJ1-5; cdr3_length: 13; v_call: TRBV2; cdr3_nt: TGTGCCAGCGGCCGGGGACAGAATCAGCCCCAGCATTTT; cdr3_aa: CASGRGQNQPQHF
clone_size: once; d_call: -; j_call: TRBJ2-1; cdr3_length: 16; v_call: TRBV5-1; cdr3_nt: TGCGCCAGCAGCCCACTTAACCTATTGACAGACAATGAGCAGTTCTTC; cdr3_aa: CASSPLNLLTDNEQFF
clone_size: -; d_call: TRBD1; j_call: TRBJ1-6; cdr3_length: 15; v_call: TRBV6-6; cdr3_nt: TGTGCCAGCAGTCATCCGGGACAGGGTAATTCACCCCTCCACTTT; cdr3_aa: CASSHPGQGNSPLHF
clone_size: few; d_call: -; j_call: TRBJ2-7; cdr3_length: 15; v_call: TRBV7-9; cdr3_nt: TGTGCCAGCAGCCCCCGGGACACCAGCTCCTACGAGCAGTACTTC; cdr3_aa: CASSPRDTSSYEQYF
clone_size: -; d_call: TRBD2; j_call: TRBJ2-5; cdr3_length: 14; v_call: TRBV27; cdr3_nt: TGTGCCAGCAGTTTGAGCGGGGGCCTGGGGACCCAGTACTTC; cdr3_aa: CASSLSGGLGTQYF
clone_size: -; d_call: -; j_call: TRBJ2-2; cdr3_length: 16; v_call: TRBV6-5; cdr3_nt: TGTGCCAGCAGTTACCAATTACCGGGGACTGCCGGGGAGCTGTTTTTT; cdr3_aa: CASSYQLPGTAGELFF
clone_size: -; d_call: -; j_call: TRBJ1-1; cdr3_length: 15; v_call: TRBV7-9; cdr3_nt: TGTGCCAGCAGCGCTCGAACGCGGGGGAACACTGAAGCTTTCTTT; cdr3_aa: CASSARTRGNTEAFF
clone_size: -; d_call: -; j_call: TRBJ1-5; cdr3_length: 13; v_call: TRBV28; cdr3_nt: TGTGCCACCGGGGGGGCCGGCAATCAGCCCCAGCATTTT; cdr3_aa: CATGGAGNQPQHF
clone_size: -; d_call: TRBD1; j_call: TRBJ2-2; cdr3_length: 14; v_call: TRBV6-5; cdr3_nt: TGTGCCAGCGGCAGACAGGGGGGGACCGGAGAGCTGTTTTTT; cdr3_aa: CASGRQGGTGELFF
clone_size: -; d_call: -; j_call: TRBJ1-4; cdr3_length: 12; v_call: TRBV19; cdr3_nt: TGTGCCAGTAGAACCCGGGGAGGGTGGCTGTTTTTT; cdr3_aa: CASRTRGGWLFF
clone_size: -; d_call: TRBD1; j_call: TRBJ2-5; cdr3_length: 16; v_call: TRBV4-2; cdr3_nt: TGTGCCAGCAGCCCTGGGACAGGACCCCGCCAAGAGACCCAGTACTTC; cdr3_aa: CASSPGTGPRQETQYF
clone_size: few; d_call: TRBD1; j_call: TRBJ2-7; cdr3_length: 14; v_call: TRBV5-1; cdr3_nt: TGCGCCAGCAGCTTGGCGGACAGGGGGGACGAGCAGTACTTC; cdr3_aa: CASSLADRGDEQYF
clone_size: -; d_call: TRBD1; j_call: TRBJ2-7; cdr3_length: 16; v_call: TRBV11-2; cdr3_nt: TGTGCCAGCAGCTTAGGCGATTGGACAGGGAGGAAGGAGCAGTACTTC; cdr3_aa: CASSLGDWTGRKEQYF